The clone carrying this TCR beta chain came up a few times. The CDR3 runs 12 residues. CDR1 is SQVTM and CDR2 is ANQGSEA in the germline V gene. Trimming took 6 bases from V and 8 from J; bases not matched to a gene: 9. This sample is part of a study of T-cell reconstitution after alpha-beta-depleted transplantation in children. Preparation of the TCRbeta library involved a method that used unique molecular identifiers. Each CDR3 protein gets one entry after TCRdb re-called the PCR reads with MiXCR. The data contain a few hundred thousand distinct CDR3 sequences, under 15% of them seen just once; the ten biggest clones take up around 6.1%.

This receptor was taken from a human donor who donated a stem cell graft to a child with combined immunodeficiency. The sample consisted of PBMCs from the stem cell graft donor, taken from the stem cell graft. The chain links TRBV29-1 to TRBJ1-2; 7 bases align to TRBD1. The CDR3 nucleotides read TGCAGCGTCGGGACAGCCTCCCACGGCTACACCTTC. Translated, it gives CSVGTASHGYTF.